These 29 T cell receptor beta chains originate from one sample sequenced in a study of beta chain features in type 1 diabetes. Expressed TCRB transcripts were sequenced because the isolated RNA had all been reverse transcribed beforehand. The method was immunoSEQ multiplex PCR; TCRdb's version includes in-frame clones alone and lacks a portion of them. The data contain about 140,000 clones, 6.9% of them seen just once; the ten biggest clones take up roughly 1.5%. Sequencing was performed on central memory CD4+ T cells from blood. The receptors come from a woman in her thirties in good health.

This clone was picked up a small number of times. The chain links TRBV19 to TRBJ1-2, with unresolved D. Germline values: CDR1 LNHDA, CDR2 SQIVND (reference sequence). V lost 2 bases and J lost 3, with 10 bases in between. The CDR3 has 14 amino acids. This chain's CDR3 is CASSISTSYYGYTF. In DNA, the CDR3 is TGTGCCAGTAGTATATCGACTTCGTACTATGGCTACACCTTC.

CDR3 sequence reads: CASSRGTGLRYEQYF. The CDR3 DNA reads TGTGCCAGCAGTCGGGGGACAGGGCTGAGGTACGAGCAGTACTTC. This chain connects TRBV28 to TRBJ2-7; TRBD1 matches at 9 bases. CDR1 is MDHEN, CDR2 SYDVKM, per germline. The CDR3 has 15 residues. Unmatched junction bases numbered 9, after V lost 5 bases and J lost 4 bases.

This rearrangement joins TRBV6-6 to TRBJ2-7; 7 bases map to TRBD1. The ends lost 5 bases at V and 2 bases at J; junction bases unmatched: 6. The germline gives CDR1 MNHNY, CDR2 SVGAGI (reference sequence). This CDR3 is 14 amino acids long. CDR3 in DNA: TGTGCCAGCAGTAAGGGACAGACCACCTACGAGCAGTACTTC. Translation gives CASSKGQTTYEQYF.

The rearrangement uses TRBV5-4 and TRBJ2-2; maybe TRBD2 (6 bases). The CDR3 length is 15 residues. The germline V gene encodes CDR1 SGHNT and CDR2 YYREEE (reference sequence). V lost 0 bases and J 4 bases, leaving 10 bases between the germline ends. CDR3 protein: CASSLASAITGELFF. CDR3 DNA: TGTGCCAGCAGCTTGGCTAGCGCGATCACCGGGGAGCTGTTTTTT.

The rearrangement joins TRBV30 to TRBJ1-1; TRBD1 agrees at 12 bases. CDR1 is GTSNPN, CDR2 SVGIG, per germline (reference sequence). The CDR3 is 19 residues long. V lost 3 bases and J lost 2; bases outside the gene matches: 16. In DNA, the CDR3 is TGTGCCTGGAGATTTGGCCGGGACAGGGGGCTGTTTTTTAACACTGAAGCTTTCTTT. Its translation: CAWRFGRDRGLFFNTEAFF.

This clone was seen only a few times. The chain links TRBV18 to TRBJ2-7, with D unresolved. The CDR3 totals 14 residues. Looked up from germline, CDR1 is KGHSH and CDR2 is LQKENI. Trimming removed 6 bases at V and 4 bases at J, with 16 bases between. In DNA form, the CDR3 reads TGTGCCAGCTCCATTAAAAGCTTTACTTACGAGCAGTACTTC. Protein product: CASSIKSFTYEQYF.

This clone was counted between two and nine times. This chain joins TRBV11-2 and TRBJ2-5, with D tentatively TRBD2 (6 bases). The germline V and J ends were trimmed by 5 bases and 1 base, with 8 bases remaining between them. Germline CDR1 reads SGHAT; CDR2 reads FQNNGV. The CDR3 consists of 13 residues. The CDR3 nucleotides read TGTGCCAGCAGCCCTAGCGTCCAAGAGACCCAGTACTTC. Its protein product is CASSPSVQETQYF. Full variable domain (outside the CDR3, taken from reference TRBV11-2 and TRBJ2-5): EAGVAQSPRYKIIEKRQSVAFWCNPISGHATLYWYQQILGQGPKLLIQFQNNGVVDDSQLPKDRFSAERLKGVDSTLKIQPAKLEDSAVYLCASSPSVQETQYFGPGTRLLVL.

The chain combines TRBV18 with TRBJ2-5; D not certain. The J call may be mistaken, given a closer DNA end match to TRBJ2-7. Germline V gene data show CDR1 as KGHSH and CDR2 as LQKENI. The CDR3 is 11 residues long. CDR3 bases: TGTGCCAGCTCACCAGGCAGCGAGCAGTACTTC. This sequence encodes CASSPGSEQYF.

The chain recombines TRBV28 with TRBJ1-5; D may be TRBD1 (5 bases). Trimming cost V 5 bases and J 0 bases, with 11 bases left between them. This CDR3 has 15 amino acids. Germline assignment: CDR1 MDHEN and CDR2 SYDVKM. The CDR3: CASSGFRDSNQPQHF. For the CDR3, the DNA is TGTGCCAGCAGTGGCTTCAGGGATAGCAATCAGCCCCAGCATTTT.

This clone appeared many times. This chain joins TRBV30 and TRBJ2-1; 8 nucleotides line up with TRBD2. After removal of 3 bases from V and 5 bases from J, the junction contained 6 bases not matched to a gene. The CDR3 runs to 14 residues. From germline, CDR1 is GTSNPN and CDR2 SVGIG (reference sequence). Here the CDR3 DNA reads TGTGCCTGGAGACAAGCGGGAGTGAACAATGAGCAGTTCTTC. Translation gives CAWRQAGVNNEQFF.

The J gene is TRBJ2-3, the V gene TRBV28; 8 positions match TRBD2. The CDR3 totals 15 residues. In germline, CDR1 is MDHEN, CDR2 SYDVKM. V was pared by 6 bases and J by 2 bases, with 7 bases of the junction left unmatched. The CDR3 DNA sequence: TGTGCCAGCAGGCAGCGGGAGTTATTCACAGATACGCAGTATTTT. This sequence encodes CASRQRELFTDTQYF.

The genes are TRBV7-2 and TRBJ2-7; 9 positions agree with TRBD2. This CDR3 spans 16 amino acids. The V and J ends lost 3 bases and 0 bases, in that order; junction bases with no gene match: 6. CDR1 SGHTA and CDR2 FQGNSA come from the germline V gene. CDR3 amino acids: CASSFIAGDSSYEQYF. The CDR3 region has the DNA TGTGCCAGCAGCTTCATAGCGGGAGATAGCTCCTACGAGCAGTACTTC.

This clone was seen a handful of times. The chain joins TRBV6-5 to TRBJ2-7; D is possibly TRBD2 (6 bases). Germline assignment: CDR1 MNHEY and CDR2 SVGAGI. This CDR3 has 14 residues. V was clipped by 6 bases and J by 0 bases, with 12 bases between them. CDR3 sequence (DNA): TGTGCCAGCAGGCGGGACCCCTTCTCCTACGAGCAGTACTTC. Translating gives CASRRDPFSYEQYF.

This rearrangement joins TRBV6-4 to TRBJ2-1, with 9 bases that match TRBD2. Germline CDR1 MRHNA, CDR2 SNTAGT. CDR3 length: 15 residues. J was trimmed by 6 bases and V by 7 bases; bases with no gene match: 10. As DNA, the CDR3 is TGTGCCAGCAAGAATATGGCGGGAGGGCCCAATGAGCAGTTCTTC. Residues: CASKNMAGGPNEQFF.

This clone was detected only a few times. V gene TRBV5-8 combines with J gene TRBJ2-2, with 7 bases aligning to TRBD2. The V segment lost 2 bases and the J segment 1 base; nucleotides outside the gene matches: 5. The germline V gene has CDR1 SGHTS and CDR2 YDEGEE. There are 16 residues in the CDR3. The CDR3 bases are TGTGCCAGCAGCTTATCCGCGGGGGTGAACACCGGGGAGCTGTTTTTT. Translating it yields CASSLSAGVNTGELFF.

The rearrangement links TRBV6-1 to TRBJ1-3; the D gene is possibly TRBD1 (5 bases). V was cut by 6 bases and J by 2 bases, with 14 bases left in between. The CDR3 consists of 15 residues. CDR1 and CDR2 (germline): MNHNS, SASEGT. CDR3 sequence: CASRADSNTGNTIYF. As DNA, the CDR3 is TGTGCCAGCAGGGCCGACAGTAACACTGGAAACACCATATATTTT.

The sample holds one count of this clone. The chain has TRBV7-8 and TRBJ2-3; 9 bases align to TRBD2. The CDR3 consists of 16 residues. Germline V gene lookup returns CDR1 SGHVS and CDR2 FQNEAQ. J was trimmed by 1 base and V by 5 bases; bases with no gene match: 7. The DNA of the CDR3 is TGTGCCAGCAGCCTAAATGGCGGGAGGGGCACAGATACGCAGTATTTT. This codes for CASSLNGGRGTDTQYF.

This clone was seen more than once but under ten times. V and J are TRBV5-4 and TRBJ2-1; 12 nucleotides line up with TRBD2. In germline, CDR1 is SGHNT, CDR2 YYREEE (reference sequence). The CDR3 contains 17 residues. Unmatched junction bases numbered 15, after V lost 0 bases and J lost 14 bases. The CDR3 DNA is TGTGCCAGCAGCTTGGGAGGACTAGCGGGACTTCCTACGTGGAAGTTCTTC. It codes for CASSLGGLAGLPTWKFF.

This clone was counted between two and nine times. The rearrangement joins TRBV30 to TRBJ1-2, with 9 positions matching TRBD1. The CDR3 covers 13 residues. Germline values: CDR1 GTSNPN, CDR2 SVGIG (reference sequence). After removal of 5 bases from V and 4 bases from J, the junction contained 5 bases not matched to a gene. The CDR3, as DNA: TGTGCCTGGGAGACAGGGGGTAGCTATGGCTACACCTTC. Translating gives CAWETGGSYGYTF.

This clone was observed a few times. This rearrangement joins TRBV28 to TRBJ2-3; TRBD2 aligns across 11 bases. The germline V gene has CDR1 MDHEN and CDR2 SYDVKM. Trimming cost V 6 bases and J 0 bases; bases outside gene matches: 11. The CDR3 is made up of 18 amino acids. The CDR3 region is CASSNPKGLAASTDTQYF. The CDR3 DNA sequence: TGTGCCAGCAGCAACCCGAAGGGACTAGCGGCTAGCACAGATACGCAGTATTTT.

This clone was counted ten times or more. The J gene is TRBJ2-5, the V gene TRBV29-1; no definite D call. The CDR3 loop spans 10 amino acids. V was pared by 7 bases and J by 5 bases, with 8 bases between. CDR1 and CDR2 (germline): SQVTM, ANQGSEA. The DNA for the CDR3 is TGCAGCGGAGGCGACGAGACCCAGTACTTC. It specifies CSGGDETQYF.

DNA for the CDR3: TGCGCCAGCAGCTTGGACTTGCGGGAGAAGGGGACCCAGTACTTC. Its protein product is CASSLDLREKGTQYF. The J gene is TRBJ2-5, the V gene TRBV5-1; 7 nucleotides match TRBD2. This CDR3 spans 15 amino acids. V lost 0 bases to trimming and J lost 7 bases; unmatched junction nucleotides: 9. Germline lookup yields CDR1 SGHRS and CDR2 YFSETQ.

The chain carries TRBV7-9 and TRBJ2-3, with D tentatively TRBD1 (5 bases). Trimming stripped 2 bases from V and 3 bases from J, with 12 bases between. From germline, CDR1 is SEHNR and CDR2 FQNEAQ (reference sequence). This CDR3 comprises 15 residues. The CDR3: CASSLQGSRTDTQYF. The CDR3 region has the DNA TGTGCCAGCAGCTTACAGGGTTCCCGGACAGATACGCAGTATTTT.

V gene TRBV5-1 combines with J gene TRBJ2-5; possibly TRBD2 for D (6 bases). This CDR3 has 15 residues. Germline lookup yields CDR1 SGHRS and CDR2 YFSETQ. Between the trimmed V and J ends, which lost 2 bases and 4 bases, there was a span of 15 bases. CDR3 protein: CASSLSGASGETQYF. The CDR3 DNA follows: TGCGCCAGCAGCTTATCGGGAGCGTCGGGAGAGACCCAGTACTTC.

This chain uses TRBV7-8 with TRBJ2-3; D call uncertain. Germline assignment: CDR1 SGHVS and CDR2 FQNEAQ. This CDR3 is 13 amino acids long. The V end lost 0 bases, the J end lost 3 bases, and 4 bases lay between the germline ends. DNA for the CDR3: TGTGCCAGCAGCTTAGCTATTACAGATACGCAGTATTTT. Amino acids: CASSLAITDTQYF.

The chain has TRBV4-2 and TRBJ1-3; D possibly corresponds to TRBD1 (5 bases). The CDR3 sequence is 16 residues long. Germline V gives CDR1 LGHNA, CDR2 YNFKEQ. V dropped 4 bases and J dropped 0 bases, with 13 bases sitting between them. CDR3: CASSLGLEPSGNTIYF. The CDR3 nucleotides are TGTGCCAGCAGCCTGGGACTCGAACCCTCTGGAAACACCATATATTTT.

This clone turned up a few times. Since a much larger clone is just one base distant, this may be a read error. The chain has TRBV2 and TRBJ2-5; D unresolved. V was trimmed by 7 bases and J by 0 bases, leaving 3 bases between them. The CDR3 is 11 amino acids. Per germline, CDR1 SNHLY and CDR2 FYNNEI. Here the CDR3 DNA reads TGTGCCAGCAACTACCAAGAGACCCAGTACTTC. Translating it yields CASNYQETQYF.

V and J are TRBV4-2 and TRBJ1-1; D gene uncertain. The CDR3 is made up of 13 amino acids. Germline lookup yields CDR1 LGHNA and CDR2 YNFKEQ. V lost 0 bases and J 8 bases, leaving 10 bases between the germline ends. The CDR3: CASSQDLEAEAFF. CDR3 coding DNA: TGTGCCAGCAGCCAAGACCTCGAAGCCGAAGCTTTCTTT.

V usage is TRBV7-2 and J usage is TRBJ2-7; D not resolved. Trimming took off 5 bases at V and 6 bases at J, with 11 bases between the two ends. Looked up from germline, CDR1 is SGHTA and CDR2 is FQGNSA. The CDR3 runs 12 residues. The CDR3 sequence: CASSTAYGEQYF. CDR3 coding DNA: TGTGCCAGCAGCACCGCGTACGGCGAGCAGTACTTC.